Presented here are 14 T cell receptor beta chains from one specimen sequenced in a study of beta chain features in type 1 diabetes. The sequenced template was cDNA made from the entire isolated RNA. Only in-frame clones appear in the TCRdb table, and some are missing; sequencing was by immunoSEQ multiplex PCR. Here the sample spans 250,000 to 350,000 clones, 11% to 15% being singletons. Sequenced material: central memory CD4+ T cells from blood. The receptors derive from a man aged 25-45 years in good health.

This clone showed up just a few times. The chain joins TRBV29-1 to TRBJ1-1; no firm D call. This CDR3 is 10 amino acids long. Between the trimmed V and J ends, which lost 7 bases and 2 bases, there was a span of 5 bases. Germline CDR1 is SQVTM and CDR2 is ANQGSEA. The CDR3 DNA reads TGCAGCGGTAAAAACACTGAAGCTTTCTTT. Translation gives CSGKNTEAFF.

The CDR3 DNA follows: TGTGCCAGCAGCTTCGGGATGGGCCTCTCCGAGCAGTACTTC. It specifies CASSFGMGLSEQYF. The rearrangement joins TRBV5-6 to TRBJ2-7, with D perhaps matching TRBD2 (5 bases). This CDR3 is 14 amino acids long. CDR1 is SGHDT and CDR2 is YYEEEE in the germline V gene. The ends were cut back, 2 bases at V and 6 bases at J, with 15 bases in the middle.

This clone showed up just a few times. The chain joins TRBV6-5 to TRBJ2-5, with D uncertain. This CDR3 has 11 amino acids. The ends were cut back, 6 bases at V and 5 bases at J, with 7 bases in the middle. Germline V gives CDR1 MNHEY, CDR2 SVGAGI. CDR3 protein: CASRRTETQYF. As DNA, the CDR3 is TGTGCCAGCAGACGTACGGAGACCCAGTACTTC.

The chain links TRBV7-2 to TRBJ2-7, with no clear D. The CDR3 is made up of 13 amino acids. V gave up 5 bases and J gave up 3 bases, with 11 bases separating them. CDR1 is SGHTA, CDR2 FQGNSA, per germline. CDR3 sequence reads: CASSPAGFYEQYF. Here the CDR3 DNA reads TGTGCCAGCAGCCCCGCCGGGTTCTACGAGCAGTACTTC.

The J gene is TRBJ2-7, the V gene TRBV27; 10 positions agree with TRBD1. The CDR3 sequence is 15 residues long. The V gene's germline CDR1 is MNHEY and CDR2 SMNVEV (reference sequence). The junction had 4 bases not matched to a gene; V was cut back by 3 bases and J by 2 bases. The CDR3 is CASSLDRGDPYEQYF. The DNA for the CDR3 is TGTGCCAGCAGTTTGGACAGGGGGGACCCCTACGAGCAGTACTTC.

This clone was seen only a few times. The chain carries TRBV28 and TRBJ2-3, with 9 bases aligning to TRBD2. Per the germline V gene, CDR1 is MDHEN and CDR2 is SYDVKM. The CDR3 totals 16 residues. V trimming: 6 bases; J trimming: 8 bases; junction bases outside the gene matches: 15. Here the CDR3 reads CASSRFGTSRDGTQYF. The CDR3 DNA follows: TGTGCCAGCAGCCGATTTGGGACTAGCCGGGATGGTACGCAGTATTTT.

The V call is TRBV4-2, the J call TRBJ2-7, with D unresolved. The CDR3 sequence is 16 residues long. The germline V and J ends were trimmed by 2 bases and 3 bases, with 17 bases remaining between them. The germline CDR1 and CDR2 sequences are LGHNA and YNFKEQ. The CDR3 loop is CASSQKAGRWIYEQYV. The CDR3 DNA sequence: TGTGCCAGCAGCCAAAAAGCCGGACGGTGGATCTACGAGCAGTACGTC.

The rearrangement uses TRBV7-2 and TRBJ1-4; no clear D gene. The V and J ends lost 6 bases and 0 bases respectively, with 8 bases between them. CDR1 and CDR2 (germline): SGHTA, FQGNSA. The CDR3 runs 14 residues. The CDR3 here is CASRPGATNEKLFF. The CDR3 coding sequence is TGTGCCAGCAGACCGGGCGCAACTAATGAAAAACTGTTTTTT.

This sequence joins TRBV10-3 and TRBJ2-3; 7 bases line up with TRBD1. The CDR3 spans 15 residues. Germline CDR1 reads ENHRY; CDR2 reads SYGVKD. After removal of 4 bases from V and 1 base from J, the junction contained 5 bases not matched to a gene. Here the CDR3 DNA reads TGTGCCATCAGTGGTCAAGGGACAGGCACAGATACGCAGTATTTT. Translation gives CAISGQGTGTDTQYF.

This clone turned up a few times. The rearrangement uses TRBV27 and TRBJ2-3; tentative D call: TRBD1 (6 bases). The CDR3 runs to 13 residues. The V end lost 8 bases, the J end lost 6 bases, and 15 bases lay between the germline ends. Germline V CDR1 and CDR2: MNHEY, SMNVEV (reference sequence). The CDR3 is CASGDTQADTQYF. Here the CDR3 DNA reads TGTGCCAGCGGGGACACTCAAGCGGATACGCAGTATTTT.

In its sample, this clone was seen a few times. The chain links TRBV9 to TRBJ2-2; 11 positions match TRBD2. Germline values: CDR1 SGDLS, CDR2 YYNGEE. The CDR3 loop spans 19 amino acids. The V gene end was trimmed by 0 bases and the J gene end by 8 bases; junction bases not matched to a gene: 15. The CDR3 DNA reads TGTGCCAGCAGCGTAGCCCGGACTAGCGGGTACGCCGGTTCGGGGGAGCTGTTTTTT. Protein sequence: CASSVARTSGYAGSGELFF.

In this sample, this clone turned up a few times. This chain uses TRBV27 with TRBJ2-7; D is possibly TRBD1 (5 bases). Per germline, CDR1 MNHEY and CDR2 SMNVEV (reference sequence). This CDR3 has 14 amino acids. The V end lost 5 bases, the J end lost 4 bases, and 15 bases lay between the germline ends. As DNA, the CDR3 is TGTGCCAGCAGTCCACTGGCCGCAGGGTACGAGCAGTACTTC. The encoded protein is CASSPLAAGYEQYF.

The V gene is TRBV7-2, the J gene TRBJ2-7; 7 nucleotides match TRBD2. The CDR3 sequence is 15 residues long. V lost 2 bases and J lost 4; bases outside the gene matches: 8. Germline V lookup: CDR1 SGHTA, CDR2 FQGNSA. The CDR3 DNA reads as TGTGCCAGCAGCTTAAGCGGGGTAGCCGATTACGAGCAGTACTTC. Residues: CASSLSGVADYEQYF. The whole variable domain, remainder taken from reference TRBV7-2 and TRBJ2-7, is GAGVSQSPSNKVTEKGKDVELRCDPISGHTALYWYRQSLGQGLEFLIYFQGNSAPDKSGLPSDRFSAERTGGSVSTLTIQRTQQEDSAVYLCASSLSGVADYEQYFGPGTRLTVT.

The CDR3 loop is CASSAWGFQETQYF. The CDR3 coding sequence is TGTGCCAGCAGCGCGTGGGGATTCCAAGAGACCCAGTACTTC. The V gene is TRBV7-9, the J gene TRBJ2-5; D call uncertain. V was clipped by 5 bases and J by 1 base, with 11 bases between them. The CDR3 is 14 amino acids. CDR1 is SEHNR and CDR2 is FQNEAQ in the germline V gene (reference sequence).